This TCR beta chain is from a study of beta chain features in type 1 diabetes. Overall study findings and caveats: Shorter TCRB CDR3s, moderately but significantly so, were found in Type 1 diabetes patients in all four CD4+ subsets.

Reverse transcription of all isolated RNA meant that expressed TCRB transcripts were sequenced. Libraries were prepared by immunoSEQ multiplex PCR; TCRdb keeps only in-frame clonotypes and omits some of them. This sample has about 260,000 clones, with roughly 21% found just once. V lost 4 bases and J lost 3; bases outside the gene matches: 6. Germline V gene lookup returns CDR1 SGHNT and CDR2 YYREEE (reference sequence). The CDR3 runs to 15 residues. On this clone: What it binds is unknown.

The clonotype was recovered from a woman in her forties with type 1 diabetes. V is TRBV5-4 and J is TRBJ2-1, with TRBD1 identical over 8 bases. What was sequenced was naive CD4+ T cells from blood. The DNA for the CDR3 is TGTGCCAGCAGCCGCGACAGGGGCCTCTACAATGAGCAGTTCTTC. Protein sequence: CASSRDRGLYNEQFF. Full variable domain (rest looked up from reference TRBV5-4 and TRBJ2-1): ETGVTQSPTHLIKTRGQQVTLRCSSQSGHNTVSWYQQALGQGPQFIFQYYREEENGRGNFPPRFSGLQFPNYSSELNVNALELDDSALYLCASSRDRGLYNEQFFGPGTRLTVL.